The next 2 T cell receptor beta chains were all read from a single sample in a study of cytomegalovirus exposure and HLA in healthy donors. The primer mix had 60 Vbeta and 13 Jbeta primers. Repertoires were generated with immunoSEQ multiplex PCR, while TCRdb's copy carries only in-frame clones and drops some. The sample lists about 160,000 clones, 82% occurring once. Sequencing was done on a sample of PBMCs. The receptors shown here come from a girl between 5 and 17 years old in good health and CMV-seropositive.

This sequence joins TRBV28 and TRBJ1-1, with D maybe TRBD1 (5 bases). CDR1 and CDR2 from the germline V gene are MDHEN and SYDVKM. V was trimmed by 7 bases and J by 8 bases, leaving 14 bases between them. The CDR3 spans 12 residues. In nucleotides, the CDR3 is TGTGCCAGCAACCAAGGAGGGACCGAAGCTTTCTTT. As protein: CASNQGGTEAFF.

The chain has TRBV6-1 and TRBJ1-1, with 8 bases lining up with TRBD1. This CDR3 has 14 residues. Germline V gene data show CDR1 as MNHNS and CDR2 as SASEGT. The V segment lost 3 bases and the J segment 10 bases; nucleotides outside the gene matches: 10. DNA for the CDR3: TGTGCCAGCAGTGAGAACAGGGGGGTGGCCGGAGCTTTCTTT. Translating gives CASSENRGVAGAFF.